What follows are 13 T cell receptor beta chains derived from one specimen sequenced in a study of vaccination effects on CD4 cells after COVID-19. With the ViraFEST assay, the study expanded antigen-specific CD4+ T cells using viral peptide pools, then sequenced them. Subsequent to roughly 10 days of culture, CD4+ T cells were isolated. Participants received two doses of either the BNT162b2 or mRNA-1273 vaccine. Antigens for these TCRs are unknown. The method was immunoSEQ multiplex PCR; TCRdb's version includes in-frame clones alone and lacks a portion of them. Altogether under 80,000 clones are present, around three quarters being singletons, with the ten largest covering about 0.86%. The sequenced sample was CD4+ T cells from PBMCs cultured with HCoV-OC43 spike peptides, obtained after COVID-19 vaccination. Subset specified: HCoV-OC43 spike overlapping peptide pool stimulation. The receptors come from a human donor who received a COVID-19 vaccine.

The J gene is TRBJ2-5, the V gene TRBV9; 8 bases map to TRBD2. CDR3 length: 14 residues. J was trimmed by 4 bases and V by 4 bases; bases with no gene match: 6. CDR1 SGDLS and CDR2 YYNGEE come from the germline V gene. CDR3 residues: CASSTRGGGETQYF. The CDR3 nucleotides are TGTGCCAGCAGCACACGGGGGGGCGGAGAGACCCAGTACTTC. Full variable domain (rest looked up from reference TRBV9 and TRBJ2-5): DSGVTQTPKHLITATGQRVTLRCSPRSGDLSVYWYQQSLDQGLQFLIQYYNGEERAKGNILERFSAQQFPDLHSELNLSSLELGDSALYFCASSTRGGGETQYFGPGTRLLVL.

The gene calls are TRBV14 and TRBJ2-7, with D possibly TRBD2 on 5 matching bases. V was trimmed by 4 bases and J by 6 bases, leaving 13 bases between them. The germline V gene has CDR1 SGHDN and CDR2 FVKESK. This CDR3 contains 13 residues. CDR3 nucleotides: TGTGCCAGCAGCCTCCTCGGGGTCAGCGAGCAGTACGTC. Residues: CASSLLGVSEQYV.

The CDR3 bases are TGCGCCAGCAGCCAGCCTTGGGGTGGACGGCATGGATGGACCCAGTACTTC. As protein: CASSQPWGGRHGWTQYF. The chain links TRBV4-1 to TRBJ2-5; D remains ambiguous. This CDR3 region has 17 residues. V was shortened by 3 bases and J by 7 bases, with 24 bases between the two germline ends. Germline values: CDR1 MGHRA, CDR2 YSYEKL.

The CDR3 loop is CASRAWTGKAEAFF. In nucleotides, the CDR3 is TGTGCCAGTAGGGCCTGGACGGGCAAGGCTGAAGCTTTCTTT. The J gene is TRBJ1-1, the V gene TRBV19; D is uncertain. CDR3 length equals 14 residues. Trimming removed 6 bases from V and 6 bases from J, with 17 bases in between. Germline V gene data show CDR1 as LNHDA and CDR2 as SQIVND (reference sequence).

This clone qualifies as medium-sized. The chain recombines TRBV11-3 with TRBJ2-7; D is unresolved. The germline V gene has CDR1 SGHNT and CDR2 YENEEA. Trimming took 2 bases from V and 0 from J, leaving 14 bases between them. The CDR3 extends over 16 amino acids. The CDR3 loop reads CASSLPFQRSSYEQYV. The DNA of the CDR3 is TGTGCCAGCAGCTTACCCTTCCAGAGGTCCTCCTACGAGCAGTACGTC.

The chain combines TRBV6-5 with TRBJ2-5, with TRBD2 matching 8 bases. The CDR3 contains 15 residues. Germline loops: CDR1 MNHEY, CDR2 SVGAGI. V lost 8 bases, J lost 3 bases, and 11 bases stayed unmatched. The CDR3 nucleotides are TGTGCCAGCCAGAGAACGGGGGGGGCTGAAGAGACCCAGTACTTC. Translated, it gives CASQRTGGAEETQYF.

The chain is built from TRBV6-5 and TRBJ1-3; D is perhaps TRBD1 (5 bases). This CDR3 has 16 amino acids. The germline V gene encodes CDR1 MNHEY and CDR2 SVGAGI. Between the trimmed V and J ends, which lost 2 bases and 0 bases, there was a span of 11 bases. The CDR3 is CASSYGADDSGNTIYF. The CDR3 DNA sequence: TGTGCCAGCAGTTACGGGGCGGACGACTCTGGAAACACCATATATTTT.

The chain combines TRBV19 with TRBJ2-6; D tentatively reads TRBD1 or TRBD2 (7 bases each). Germline CDR1 and CDR2: LNHDA and SQIVND (reference sequence). Trimming removed 6 bases from V and 3 bases from J, with 15 bases in between. This CDR3 spans 16 amino acids. CDR3 sequence (DNA): TGTGCCAGTAGGCCGCAGGGGGGGCTTGGGGCCAACGTCCTGACTTTC. Protein product: CASRPQGGLGANVLTF. The whole variable domain, filled in from reference TRBV19 and TRBJ2-6, reads DGGITQSPKYLFRKEGQNVTLSCEQNLNHDAMYWYRQDPGQGLRLIYYSQIVNDFQKGDIAEGYSVSREKKESFPLTVTSAQKNPTAFYLCASRPQGGLGANVLTFGAGSRLTVL.

This clone has a single count. CDR3 nucleotides: TGTGCCAGCAGTACTACAGGGAACACCGGGGAGCTGTTTTTT. This encodes CASSTTGNTGELFF. The gene calls are TRBV6-5 and TRBJ2-2; weak D call: TRBD1 (5 bases). The CDR3 totals 14 residues. Germline loops: CDR1 MNHEY, CDR2 SVGAGI. Trimming shortened V by 5 bases and J by 1 base, and 8 bases separated the two germline ends.

This chain uses TRBV5-1 with TRBJ2-2; weak D call: TRBD1 (5 bases). Germline lookup yields CDR1 SGHRS and CDR2 YFSETQ. V was trimmed by 2 bases and J by 0 bases, leaving 11 bases between them. This CDR3 comprises 16 residues. The CDR3 DNA sequence: TGCGCCAGCAGCTTAGGCCAGACAGCGAACACCGGGGAGCTGTTTTTT. This translates into CASSLGQTANTGELFF.

This sequence joins TRBV7-2 and TRBJ2-5, with TRBD1 matching over 8 bases. Trimming removed 7 bases from V and 4 bases from J; junction bases left unmatched: 8. CDR1 SGHTA and CDR2 FQGNSA come from the germline V gene. The CDR3 loop spans 14 amino acids. CDR3 DNA: TGTGCCAGCACCGCGACAGGGGCGGGAGAGACCCAGTACTTC. Translating gives CASTATGAGETQYF.

The chain recombines TRBV5-1 with TRBJ1-2, with D maybe TRBD1 (6 bases). CDR1 SGHRS and CDR2 YFSETQ come from the germline V gene. V shed 0 bases and J shed 0 bases, with 9 bases lying between them. The CDR3 totals 15 residues. In DNA, the CDR3 is TGCGCCAGCAGCTTGGAGGGACACCCTAACTATGGCTACACCTTC. This translates into CASSLEGHPNYGYTF. Looking up the rest from reference TRBV5-1 and TRBJ1-2 gives the full variable domain: KAGVTQTPRYLIKTRGQQVTLSCSPISGHRSVSWYQQTPGQGLQFLFEYFSETQRNKGNFPGRFSGRQFSNSRSEMNVSTLELGDSALYLCASSLEGHPNYGYTFGSGTRLTVV.

This sequence joins TRBV19 and TRBJ2-3, with 11 bases identical to TRBD2. This CDR3 is 15 amino acids long. The V segment lost 5 bases and the J segment 5 bases; nucleotides outside the gene matches: 6. In germline, CDR1 is LNHDA, CDR2 SQIVND (reference sequence). CDR3 sequence reads: CASSELAGERDTQYF. Written as DNA, the CDR3 is TGTGCCAGTAGTGAACTAGCGGGGGAAAGAGATACGCAGTATTTT.